A single sample gave rise to the 25 T cell receptor beta chains below, sequenced in a study of blood T cell repertoires in COVID-19. Libraries were prepared by immunoSEQ multiplex PCR; TCRdb keeps only in-frame clonotypes and omits some of them. The data contain roughly 220,000 clones, almost 90% of them singletons. Sequenced input: PBMCs or T cells enriched from blood (not recorded which). The source is a woman between 45 and 65 years old with acute COVID-19.

V is TRBV19 and J is TRBJ1-2, with D perhaps matching TRBD1 (6 bases). Deletions cut 8 bases from V and 4 bases from J, with 14 bases between. Germline lookup yields CDR1 LNHDA and CDR2 SQIVND (reference sequence). The CDR3 consists of 13 residues. This CDR3 reads CASEMTGAYGYTF. The CDR3 region has the DNA TGTGCCAGTGAGATGACAGGCGCCTATGGCTACACCTTC.

In this sample, this clone turned up a few times. The same CDR3 arises from other DNA sequences in this sample as well. The chain couples TRBV7-2 to TRBJ2-3; TRBD1 might be the D (5 bases). CDR3 length: 15 residues. Between the trimmed V and J ends, which lost 5 bases and 1 base, there was a span of 13 bases. Germline V lookup: CDR1 SGHTA, CDR2 FQGNSA. This CDR3 reads CASSPDSLGTDTQYF. In DNA, the CDR3 is TGTGCCAGCAGCCCAGACAGTCTTGGCACAGATACGCAGTATTTT.

The J gene is TRBJ2-1, the V gene TRBV5-1, with a tentative D call TRBD2 (6 bases). CDR1 and CDR2 from the germline V gene are SGHRS and YFSETQ. The CDR3 is 15 amino acids. V dropped 2 bases and J dropped 3 bases, with 12 bases sitting between them. The CDR3 is CASSLLAGVYNEQFF. CDR3 DNA: TGCGCCAGCAGCTTACTAGCTGGAGTCTACAATGAGCAGTTCTTC.

Note on this clone: The same CDR3 is also encoded by other DNA sequences in this sample. The chain combines TRBV9 with TRBJ1-2, with D possibly matching TRBD1 (5 bases). Per germline, CDR1 SGDLS and CDR2 YYNGEE. Trimming stripped 2 bases from V and 2 bases from J, with 7 bases between. The CDR3 length is 13 residues. The CDR3: CASSVQGNYGYTF. CDR3 coding DNA: TGTGCCAGCAGCGTTCAGGGAAACTATGGCTACACCTTC.

This clone turned up a few times. The chain recombines TRBV28 with TRBJ1-5; possible D gene TRBD1, 6 bases. The CDR3 has 18 residues. V was pared by 7 bases and J by 0 bases, with 22 bases between. The germline V gene encodes CDR1 MDHEN and CDR2 SYDVKM. CDR3 in amino acids: CASTLRPEGGYSNQPQHF. CDR3 bases: TGTGCCAGCACTCTAAGGCCTGAGGGGGGGTATAGCAATCAGCCCCAGCATTTT.

This sequence joins TRBV6-5 and TRBJ1-1; weak D call: TRBD1 (5 bases). CDR1 is MNHEY, CDR2 SVGAGI, per germline. The CDR3 spans 11 residues. The V end was cut by 7 bases, the J end by 5 bases, with 8 bases between. The CDR3 loop is CASIRGTEAFF. For the CDR3, the DNA is TGTGCCAGCATAAGGGGAACTGAAGCTTTCTTT.

This chain connects TRBV5-1 to TRBJ2-1, with D possibly being TRBD2 (5 bases). This CDR3 has 13 residues. The V end lost 4 bases, the J end lost 8 bases, and 13 bases lay between the germline ends. CDR1 is SGHRS, CDR2 YFSETQ, per germline. The CDR3 spells CASSPFGVHEQFF. The CDR3 DNA reads as TGCGCCAGCAGCCCATTCGGGGTGCATGAGCAGTTCTTC. Together with reference TRBV5-1 and TRBJ2-1, the CDR3 gives the full variable domain: KAGVTQTPRYLIKTRGQQVTLSCSPISGHRSVSWYQQTPGQGLQFLFEYFSETQRNKGNFPGRFSGRQFSNSRSEMNVSTLELGDSALYLCASSPFGVHEQFFGPGTRLTVL.

This chain connects TRBV5-1 to TRBJ2-1; 8 bases are shared with TRBD1. The junction had 6 bases not matched to a gene; V was cut back by 3 bases and J by 4 bases. Germline V gene lookup returns CDR1 SGHRS and CDR2 YFSETQ. This CDR3 is 15 amino acids long. The CDR3 reads CASSSRTGPYNEQFF. The CDR3 DNA follows: TGCGCCAGCAGCTCCAGGACAGGGCCGTACAATGAGCAGTTCTTC.

The chain joins TRBV9 to TRBJ2-7; 11 nucleotides match TRBD1. Germline assignment: CDR1 SGDLS and CDR2 YYNGEE. The V segment lost 3 bases and the J segment 5 bases; nucleotides outside the gene matches: 10. The CDR3 contains 16 residues. Here the CDR3 DNA reads TGTGCCAGCAGCGGAGGCGTGAGGACAGGGGGCCACGAGCAGTACTTC. Translation: CASSGGVRTGGHEQYF.

In nucleotides, the CDR3 is TGTGCTAGTGGTTTGGGTCTGGGCTCTGCCTACGAGCAGTACTTC. Translating gives CASGLGLGSAYEQYF. This chain joins TRBV12-5 and TRBJ2-7; D is ambiguous. Trimming removed 1 base at V and 2 bases at J, with 12 bases between. The CDR3 is 15 residues long. CDR1 LGHNT and CDR2 FRNRAP come from the germline V gene. The full variable domain, completed using reference TRBV12-5 and TRBJ2-7, is DARVTQTPRHKVTEMGQEVTMRCQPILGHNTVFWYRQTMMQGLELLAYFRNRAPLDDSGMPKDRFSAEMPDATLATLKIQPSEPRDSAVYFCASGLGLGSAYEQYFGPGTRLTVT.

To note about this clone: The same CDR3 can be traced to other DNA sequences in this sample. The V call is TRBV6-5, the J call TRBJ1-2; D perhaps matches TRBD1 (6 bases). This CDR3 has 12 residues. The V gene lost 5 bases and the J gene lost 3 bases, with 7 bases spanning the gap. Germline-derived CDR1 and CDR2 are MNHEY and SVGAGI. The CDR3 protein is CASSRTDYGYTF. CDR3 nucleotides: TGTGCCAGCAGTAGGACAGACTATGGCTACACCTTC.

The chain carries TRBV27 and TRBJ2-7; maybe TRBD2 (6 bases). This CDR3 comprises 14 residues. Germline values: CDR1 MNHEY, CDR2 SMNVEV (reference sequence). V was trimmed by 6 bases and J by 4 bases, leaving 16 bases between them. CDR3 protein: CASRPGDSLYEQYF. CDR3 nucleotide sequence: TGTGCCAGCAGACCGGGGGACTCACTTTACGAGCAGTACTTC.

The chain has TRBV28 and TRBJ2-7; D is perhaps TRBD1 (6 bases). CDR3 length equals 15 residues. The ends were cut back, 6 bases at V and 6 bases at J, with 21 bases in the middle. Looked up from germline, CDR1 is MDHEN and CDR2 is SYDVKM. DNA for the CDR3: TGTGCCAGCAGGGCCGTAGGCACGGGACACGCCGAGCAGTACTTC. Translated: CASRAVGTGHAEQYF.

The chain carries TRBV27 and TRBJ2-1; TRBD2 agrees at 13 bases. The germline gives CDR1 MNHEY, CDR2 SMNVEV (reference sequence). CDR3 length: 14 amino acids. J lost 10 bases, V lost 2 bases, and 2 bases had no gene match. DNA of the CDR3: TGTGCCAGCAGTTTAACTAGCGGGAGGGCGGAGCAGTTCTTC. Protein sequence: CASSLTSGRAEQFF.

The rearrangement uses TRBV7-2 and TRBJ2-1; TRBD2 matches at 14 bases. This CDR3 comprises 15 residues. V lost 5 bases to trimming and J lost 8 bases; unmatched junction nucleotides: 5. In germline, CDR1 is SGHTA, CDR2 FQGNSA. CDR3 loop: CASSPGLAGGDEQFF. CDR3 in DNA: TGTGCCAGCAGCCCCGGACTAGCGGGAGGAGATGAGCAGTTCTTC.

The chain links TRBV5-1 to TRBJ2-7, with D possibly TRBD2 on 5 matching bases. Germline CDR1 reads SGHRS; CDR2 reads YFSETQ. The germline V and J ends were trimmed by 4 bases and 5 bases, with 13 bases remaining between them. This CDR3 is 13 amino acids long. The CDR3 protein is CASSAGLADEQYF. CDR3 DNA sequence: TGCGCCAGCAGCGCCGGACTCGCCGACGAGCAGTACTTC.

The genes are TRBV27 and TRBJ2-7; the D gene is possibly TRBD1 (5 bases). The CDR3 spans 15 residues. CDR1 is MNHEY, CDR2 SMNVEV, per germline (reference sequence). V was clipped by 5 bases and J by 2 bases, with 16 bases between them. The CDR3 nucleotides are TGTGCCAGCAGTACATTAGACAGAGGACCCTACGAGCAGTACTTC. It codes for CASSTLDRGPYEQYF.

This rearrangement joins TRBV24-1 to TRBJ2-2; TRBD2 is a possible D gene (6 bases). This CDR3 contains 18 residues. Per germline, CDR1 KGHDR and CDR2 SFDVKD. Trimming removed 0 bases from V and 2 bases from J, with 15 bases in between. The CDR3 region has the DNA TGTGCCACCAGTGATTTGCTGCCGGGGAGGATAAACACCGGGGAGCTGTTTTTT. Translated: CATSDLLPGRINTGELFF.

The chain recombines TRBV28 with TRBJ2-1, with 10 bases matching TRBD2. Trimming removed 6 bases from V and 4 bases from J; junction bases left unmatched: 3. Germline lookup yields CDR1 MDHEN and CDR2 SYDVKM. The CDR3 extends over 14 amino acids. The chain's CDR3 is CASRVSGRYNEQFF. CDR3 bases: TGTGCCAGCAGGGTTAGCGGGAGGTACAATGAGCAGTTCTTC.

Within the sample, this clone is medium-sized. V and J are TRBV5-4 and TRBJ2-5; D perhaps matches TRBD2 (5 bases). The CDR3 loop spans 16 amino acids. The germline V gene encodes CDR1 SGHNT and CDR2 YYREEE (reference sequence). Between the trimmed V and J ends, which lost 0 bases and 0 bases, there was a span of 12 bases. In nucleotides, the CDR3 is TGTGCCAGCAGCTTGGGGGAGTACGAACACCAAGAGACCCAGTACTTC. Translated, it gives CASSLGEYEHQETQYF.

The chain is built from TRBV7-9 and TRBJ1-3, with D tentatively TRBD1 (5 bases). Germline lookup yields CDR1 SEHNR and CDR2 FQNEAQ (reference sequence). This CDR3 spans 14 amino acids. The V gene lost 8 bases and the J gene lost 0 bases, with 11 bases spanning the gap. CDR3: CASPGVGSGNTIYF. In DNA form, the CDR3 reads TGTGCCAGCCCGGGGGTGGGCTCTGGAAACACCATATATTTT.

This chain links TRBV30 with TRBJ2-3; D ambiguous. CDR3 length: 11 residues. Germline V gives CDR1 GTSNPN, CDR2 SVGIG (reference sequence). V gave up 0 bases and J gave up 9 bases, with 7 bases separating them. The chain's CDR3 is CAWSVQITQYF. The CDR3 coding sequence is TGTGCCTGGAGTGTCCAGATAACGCAGTATTTT.

The chain joins TRBV27 to TRBJ2-4; 11 nucleotides align to TRBD1. The V segment lost 6 bases and the J segment 6 bases; nucleotides outside the gene matches: 4. The V gene's germline CDR1 is MNHEY and CDR2 SMNVEV (reference sequence). There are 14 residues in the CDR3. The CDR3 nucleotides read TGTGCCAGCAGGACCGGGACAGGGGGAAACATTCAGTACTTC. This gives the protein CASRTGTGGNIQYF.

J is TRBJ1-1 and V is TRBV29-1; D may be TRBD1 (6 bases). The CDR3 runs to 12 residues. Trimming took 6 bases from V and 7 from J, leaving 15 bases between them. CDR1 is SQVTM and CDR2 is ANQGSEA in the germline V gene. This CDR3 is CSVPSDRNEAFF. For the CDR3, the DNA is TGCAGCGTCCCCTCCGACAGGAATGAAGCTTTCTTT.

The chain carries TRBV28 and TRBJ2-7; weak D call: TRBD2 (5 bases). Germline V gene lookup returns CDR1 MDHEN and CDR2 SYDVKM. Trimming cost V 5 bases and J 7 bases, with 18 bases left between them. This CDR3 comprises 14 residues. CDR3 in amino acids: CASSPSSSPGEQYF. Here the CDR3 DNA reads TGTGCCAGCAGTCCGTCATCTAGCCCGGGAGAGCAGTACTTC.